This TCR beta chain derives from a study of regulatory T cells in long-lasting Graves disease. The TCR beta library used iRepertoire HTBI primers with Arm-PCR amplification of CDR3. TCRdb recomputed calls from the multiplex PCR reads with MiXCR, one row per CDR3 protein. Among around 500,000 distinct CDR3 sequences listed, less than 25% were seen once. This clonotype was seen many times. Stated time point: persistent/refractory GD, antithyroid drugs over 5 years with positive TRAb. With RNA extracted from PBMCs as input, the TCR library was made. The germline V gene encodes CDR1 SEHNR and CDR2 FQNEAQ (reference sequence). With V trimmed by 4 bases and J by 1 base, 16 bases remained unmatched. The CDR3 is 19 amino acids.

This receptor was identified in a female donor with Graves disease. This material consisted of peripheral blood mononuclear cells (PBMCs), taken when the disease was refractory, from a patient treated with antithyroid drugs. This rearrangement joins TRBV7-9 to TRBJ2-7, with TRBD2 matching over 10 bases. CDR3 amino acids: CASSSTHRRASGSSYEQYF. Written as DNA, the CDR3 is TGTGCCAGCAGCTCCACCCATCGGAGGGCTAGCGGGAGTTCCTACGAGCAGTACTTC.